In this sample, the clone carrying this T cell receptor beta chain turned up many times. The antigen remains unidentified. Amplified TCR beta CDR3 regions derived from RNA transcripts. A first-round RT-PCR of the TCR CDR3 used the HTBI primer set. TCRdb re-analysed the multiplex PCR reads in MiXCR, keeping a single row per CDR3 protein. This sample has 500,000 or so distinct CDR3 sequences, with around 16% found just once. Cells are PBMCs isolated from roughly 10 ml of fresh blood. The source of the sample is a study of T cells in Graves' hyperthyroidism and ophthalmopathy. The CDR3 sequence is 16 residues long. V was trimmed by 4 bases and J by 9 bases, leaving 22 bases between them. The germline V gene encodes CDR1 LGHDT and CDR2 YNNKEL (reference sequence). Findings and caveats of the study: Ophthalmopathy was distinguished from stable hyperthyroidism by 13 V-J signatures.

The genes are TRBV3-1 and TRBJ1-5, with a weak D call TRBD1 (5 bases). The clonotype originates from a woman aged 25 to 39 with Graves' ophthalmopathy. The sequenced sample consisted of blood. CDR3 loop: CASSPQGGGARVPQHF. DNA for the CDR3: TGTGCCAGCAGCCCGCAAGGTGGCGGGGCAAGGGTGCCCCAGCATTTT.